This T cell receptor (beta chain) was profiled in a study of shared clonotypes between healthy human individuals. The CD4+ fraction was divided into a CD45RA+ naive subset and a CD45RA-negative memory subset. As for this clone: Its antigen is still unknown. The germline gene is not matched at one end of the junction; a read error may be the cause.

Regarding the study as a whole: The authors expected sequencing depth to affect clonotype sharing among donors.

The protocol was immunoSEQ multiplex PCR, while the TCRdb copy is restricted to in-frame clones and leaves out a portion. The sample contains some 550,000 clones, more than 95% of which appear only once. The sequencing input was naive CD4+ T cells sorted from blood. The sample's subset: CD45RA+ positively selected. The TCR comes from a woman under 40 in good health.

The CDR3 here is CASSSQGYEQYF. CDR3 in DNA: TGTGCCAGCAGCTCACAGGGCTACGAGCAGTACTTC. This chain connects TRBV4-1 to TRBJ2-7, with D possibly TRBD1 on 6 matching bases. The CDR3 is made up of 12 amino acids. Germline V gene data show CDR1 as MGHRA and CDR2 as YSYEKL.